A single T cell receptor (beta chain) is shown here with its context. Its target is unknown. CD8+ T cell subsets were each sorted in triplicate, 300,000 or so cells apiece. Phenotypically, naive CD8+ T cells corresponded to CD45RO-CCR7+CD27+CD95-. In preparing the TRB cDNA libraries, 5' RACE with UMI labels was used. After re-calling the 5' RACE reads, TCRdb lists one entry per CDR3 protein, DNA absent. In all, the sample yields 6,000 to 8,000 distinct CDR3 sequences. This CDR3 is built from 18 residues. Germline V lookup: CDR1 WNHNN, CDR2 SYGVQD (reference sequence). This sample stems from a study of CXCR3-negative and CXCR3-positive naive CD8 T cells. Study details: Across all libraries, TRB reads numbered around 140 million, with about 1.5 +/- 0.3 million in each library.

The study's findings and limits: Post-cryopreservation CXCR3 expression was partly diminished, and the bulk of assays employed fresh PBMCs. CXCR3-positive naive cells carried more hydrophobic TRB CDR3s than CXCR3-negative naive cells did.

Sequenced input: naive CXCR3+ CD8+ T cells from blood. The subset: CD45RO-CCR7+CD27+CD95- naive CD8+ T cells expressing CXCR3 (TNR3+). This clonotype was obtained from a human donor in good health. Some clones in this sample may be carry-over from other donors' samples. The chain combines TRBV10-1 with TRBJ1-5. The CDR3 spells CASSDPRRGGGFNQPQHF.